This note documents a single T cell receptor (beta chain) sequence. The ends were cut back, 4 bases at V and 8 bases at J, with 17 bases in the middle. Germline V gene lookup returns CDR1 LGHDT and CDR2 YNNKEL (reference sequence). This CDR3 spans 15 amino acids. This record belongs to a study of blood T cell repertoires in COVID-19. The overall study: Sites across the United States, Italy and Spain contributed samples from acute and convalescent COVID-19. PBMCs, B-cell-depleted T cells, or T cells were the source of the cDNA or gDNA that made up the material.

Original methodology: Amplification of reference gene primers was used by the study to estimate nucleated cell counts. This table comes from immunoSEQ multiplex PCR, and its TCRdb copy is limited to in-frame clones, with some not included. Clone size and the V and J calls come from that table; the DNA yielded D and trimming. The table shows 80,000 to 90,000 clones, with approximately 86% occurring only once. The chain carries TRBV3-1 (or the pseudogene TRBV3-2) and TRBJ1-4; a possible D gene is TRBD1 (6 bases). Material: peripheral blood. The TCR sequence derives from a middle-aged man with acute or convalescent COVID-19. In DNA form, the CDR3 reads TGTGCCAGCAGCCGGCAGACAGGCATAGAGGAAAAACTGTTTTTT. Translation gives CASSRQTGIEEKLFF.